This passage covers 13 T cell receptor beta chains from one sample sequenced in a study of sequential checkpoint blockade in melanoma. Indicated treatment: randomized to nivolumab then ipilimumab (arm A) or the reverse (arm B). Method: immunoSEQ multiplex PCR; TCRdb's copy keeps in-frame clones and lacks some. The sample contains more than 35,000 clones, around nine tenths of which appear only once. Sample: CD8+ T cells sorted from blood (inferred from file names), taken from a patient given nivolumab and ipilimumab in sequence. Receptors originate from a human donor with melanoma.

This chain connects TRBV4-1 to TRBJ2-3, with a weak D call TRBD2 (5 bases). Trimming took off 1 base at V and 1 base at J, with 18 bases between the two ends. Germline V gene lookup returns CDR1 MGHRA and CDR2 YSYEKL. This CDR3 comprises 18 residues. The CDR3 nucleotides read TGCGCCAGCAGCCAAGTGCAGGAGGCCTTTGGGGGCACAGATACGCAGTATTTT. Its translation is CASSQVQEAFGGTDTQYF.

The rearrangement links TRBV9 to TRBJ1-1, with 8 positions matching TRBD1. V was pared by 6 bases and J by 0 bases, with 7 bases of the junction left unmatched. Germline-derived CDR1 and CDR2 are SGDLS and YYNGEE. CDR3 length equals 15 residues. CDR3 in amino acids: CASNTGGSMNTEAFF. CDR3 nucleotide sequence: TGTGCCAGCAATACAGGGGGATCTATGAACACTGAAGCTTTCTTT.

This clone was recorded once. The CDR3 DNA reads TGCGCCAGCACTACTAGCGGCTACAATGAGCAGTTCTTC. Its translation is CASTTSGYNEQFF. The genes are TRBV5-1 and TRBJ2-1; 8 bases match TRBD2. Per germline, CDR1 SGHRS and CDR2 YFSETQ. Trimming at V came to 6 bases and at J to 3 bases, leaving 2 bases not matched to a gene. This CDR3 comprises 13 residues. The variable domain in full, with the rest retrieved from reference TRBV5-1 and TRBJ2-1, is KAGVTQTPRYLIKTRGQQVTLSCSPISGHRSVSWYQQTPGQGLQFLFEYFSETQRNKGNFPGRFSGRQFSNSRSEMNVSTLELGDSALYLCASTTSGYNEQFFGPGTRLTVL.

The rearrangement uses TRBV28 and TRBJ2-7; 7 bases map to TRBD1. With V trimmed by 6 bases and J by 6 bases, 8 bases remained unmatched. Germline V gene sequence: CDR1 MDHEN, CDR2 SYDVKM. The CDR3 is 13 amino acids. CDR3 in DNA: TGTGCCAGCAGACGGGGACAGCTTTCCGAGCAGTACTTC. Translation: CASRRGQLSEQYF.

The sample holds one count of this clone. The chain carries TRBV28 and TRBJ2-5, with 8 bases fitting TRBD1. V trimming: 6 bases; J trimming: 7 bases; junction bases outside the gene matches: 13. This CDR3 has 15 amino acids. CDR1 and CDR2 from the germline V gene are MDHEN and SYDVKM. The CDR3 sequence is CASSPVQGAYWTQYF. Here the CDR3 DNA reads TGTGCCAGCAGCCCCGTGCAGGGGGCTTACTGGACCCAGTACTTC.

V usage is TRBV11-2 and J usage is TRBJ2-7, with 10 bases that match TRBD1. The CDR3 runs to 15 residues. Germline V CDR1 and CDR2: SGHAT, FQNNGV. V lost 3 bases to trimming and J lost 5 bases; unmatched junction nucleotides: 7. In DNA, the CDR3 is TGTGCCAGCAGCTTTGAGGGACAGGGGAGTAACGAGCAGTACTTC. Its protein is CASSFEGQGSNEQYF.

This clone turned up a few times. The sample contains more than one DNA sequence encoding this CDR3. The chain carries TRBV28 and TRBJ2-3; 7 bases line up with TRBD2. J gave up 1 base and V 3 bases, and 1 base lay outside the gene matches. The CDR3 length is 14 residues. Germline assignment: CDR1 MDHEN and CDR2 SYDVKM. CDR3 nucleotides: TGTGCCAGCAGTTTTCTAGCGGGCACAGATACGCAGTATTTT. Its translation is CASSFLAGTDTQYF.

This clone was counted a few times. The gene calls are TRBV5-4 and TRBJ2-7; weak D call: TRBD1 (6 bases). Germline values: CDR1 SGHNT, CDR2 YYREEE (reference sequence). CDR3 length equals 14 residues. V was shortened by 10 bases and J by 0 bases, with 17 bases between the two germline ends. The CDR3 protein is CAGEHRESSYEQYV. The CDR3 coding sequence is TGTGCCGGGGAACACAGGGAGAGCTCCTACGAGCAGTACGTC.

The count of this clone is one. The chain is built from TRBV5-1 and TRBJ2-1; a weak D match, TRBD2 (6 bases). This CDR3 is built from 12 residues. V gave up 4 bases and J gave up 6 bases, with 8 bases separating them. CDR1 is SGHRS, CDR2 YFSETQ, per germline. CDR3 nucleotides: TGCGCCAGCAGCGCGACTAGCAATGAGCAGTTCTTC. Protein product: CASSATSNEQFF.

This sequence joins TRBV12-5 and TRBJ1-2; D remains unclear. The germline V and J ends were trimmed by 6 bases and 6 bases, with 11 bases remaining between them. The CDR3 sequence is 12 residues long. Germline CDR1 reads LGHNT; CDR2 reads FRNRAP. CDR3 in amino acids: CASGEGGDGYTF. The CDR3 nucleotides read TGTGCTAGTGGGGAGGGTGGGGATGGCTACACCTTC.

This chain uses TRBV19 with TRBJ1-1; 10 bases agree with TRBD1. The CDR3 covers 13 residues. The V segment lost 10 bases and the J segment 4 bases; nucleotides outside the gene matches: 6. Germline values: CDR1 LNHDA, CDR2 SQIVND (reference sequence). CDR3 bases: TGTGCCACCCGGGACAGGGGTATCACTGAAGCTTTCTTT. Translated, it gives CATRDRGITEAFF.

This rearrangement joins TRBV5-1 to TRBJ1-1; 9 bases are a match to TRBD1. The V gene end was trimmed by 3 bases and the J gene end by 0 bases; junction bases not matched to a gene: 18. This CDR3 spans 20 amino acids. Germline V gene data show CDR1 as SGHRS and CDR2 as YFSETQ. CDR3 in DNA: TGCGCCAGCAGCTCCGCGGGACCCGGGACAGGGAAAGCCCTGAACACTGAAGCTTTCTTT. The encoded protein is CASSSAGPGTGKALNTEAFF.

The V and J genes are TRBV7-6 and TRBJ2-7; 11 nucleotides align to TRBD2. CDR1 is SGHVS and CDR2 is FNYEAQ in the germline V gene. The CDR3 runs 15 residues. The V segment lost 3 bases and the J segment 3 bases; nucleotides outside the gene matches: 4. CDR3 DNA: TGTGCCAGCAGCTTCTCGACTAGCGGGATCTACGAGCAGTACTTC. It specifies CASSFSTSGIYEQYF.